This TCR beta chain originates from a study of shared clonotypes between healthy human individuals. Background on the study: Participating donors consisted of two women and a few men aged 18 to 49.

Points from the study as a whole: Sampling covered blood only; tissue repertoires likely differ. Rarefaction showed that sequencing of sorted subsets was incomplete (despite large depth). It was anticipated that sequencing depth would influence how many clonotypes donors shared.

Sequencing used immunoSEQ multiplex PCR; TCRdb keeps in-frame clones, though not all of them. The table has some 2.3 million clones, more than 80% seen once; the top ten hold roughly 0.36%. As concerns this clone: Its antigen is unidentified.

What was sequenced was naive CD4+ T cells from PBMCs. Indicated subset: CD45RA+ positively selected. The receptor comes from a man between 18 and 29 years old in good health. Some clones in this sample may be carry-over from other donors' samples.

DNA for the CDR3: TGTGCCAGCAGCTTAGAACAGGGTAGAAGCTATGGCTACACCTTC. Translated, it gives CASSLEQGRSYGYTF. This chain joins TRBV7-2 and TRBJ1-2, with D maybe TRBD1 (6 bases). Germline V gives CDR1 SGHTA, CDR2 FQGNSA. With 1 base removed from V and 4 bases from J, the gap between germline ends came to 13 bases. The CDR3 contains 15 residues.